The rows below give T cell receptor beta chains drawn from one sample of a study of T-cell memory formation after mild COVID-19. TCRdb redid the calling of the 5' RACE reads with MiXCR, one entry per CDR3 protein. The repertoire holds roughly 400,000 distinct CDR3 sequences, with 24% as singletons. Sequenced material: PBMCs or a T cell subset sorted from them (not recorded which). Receptors were obtained from an adult woman who had mild COVID-19 (a few samples of this study predate the infection). Cell type and time point are not known. CDR3s include the opening cysteine and the closing phenylalanine or tryptophan. The order of the fields is D gene, J gene, V gene, CDR3 protein. The D gene is left open where the match is weak.

D: TRBD1; J: TRBJ2-7; V: TRBV6-2/TRBV6-3; CDR3: CASSYSGTGYEQYF
D: TRBD1; J: TRBJ1-2; V: TRBV12-3/TRBV12-4; CDR3: CASRLQGATYGYTF
D: -; J: TRBJ1-5; V: TRBV6-6; CDR3: CASKIGYSNQPQHF
D: -; J: TRBJ2-3; V: TRBV7-2; CDR3: CASSLQAGFTDTQYF
D: -; J: TRBJ1-4; V: TRBV7-9; CDR3: CASSPNEKLFF
D: TRBD1; J: TRBJ1-1; V: TRBV7-9; CDR3: CASSSLTGAGAEAFF
D: TRBD1; J: TRBJ1-2; V: TRBV20-1; CDR3: CSSDPRGQGSTTGGYTF
D: -; J: TRBJ2-3; V: TRBV7-9; CDR3: CASSLDELTQYF
D: TRBD1; J: TRBJ2-7; V: TRBV12-3/TRBV12-4; CDR3: CASSRTGRPYEQYF
D: -; J: TRBJ2-4; V: TRBV3-1; CDR3: CASSQDYGDQGIQYF
D: -; J: TRBJ1-2; V: TRBV7-9; CDR3: CASSTPHGANYGYTF
D: TRBD2; J: TRBJ2-2; V: TRBV5-4; CDR3: CASTLGLAGGTGELFF
D: -; J: TRBJ2-1; V: TRBV7-9; CDR3: CASSLWGTHNEQFF
D: -; J: TRBJ2-1; V: TRBV30; CDR3: CAWSLGLDFNEQFF
D: TRBD1; J: TRBJ1-1; V: TRBV18; CDR3: CASSPRTGGPNTEAFF
D: TRBD2; J: TRBJ2-3; V: TRBV4-1; CDR3: CASSQEGHGGGDTQYF
D: -; J: TRBJ1-1; V: TRBV5-1; CDR3: CASRFMNTEAFF
D: -; J: TRBJ2-7; V: TRBV7-9; CDR3: CASSSAHGTPIF
D: TRBD2; J: TRBJ2-7; V: TRBV7-9; CDR3: CAGSQPGSSGEEQYF
D: -; J: TRBJ1-2; V: TRBV6-2/TRBV6-3; CDR3: CASSPTDFYGYTF
D: -; J: TRBJ2-7; V: TRBV6-5; CDR3: CASAAGVEQYF
D: -; J: TRBJ2-2; V: TRBV13; CDR3: CASSPGRGAGGELFF
D: -; J: TRBJ2-3; V: TRBV4-2; CDR3: CASSQVGDTQYF
D: -; J: TRBJ2-1; V: TRBV20-1; CDR3: CSARDVIWGDEQFF
D: TRBD2; J: TRBJ2-3; V: TRBV12-3/TRBV12-4; CDR3: CASRPTGTSGTDTQYF
D: -; J: TRBJ1-1; V: TRBV5-1; CDR3: CASNDGRETEAFF
D: TRBD1; J: TRBJ1-2; V: TRBV5-1; CDR3: CASSGQGDGYTF
D: TRBD2; J: TRBJ2-4; V: TRBV20-1; CDR3: CSGNKAGGNKNIQYF
D: -; J: TRBJ1-1; V: TRBV19; CDR3: CASSIWGKLIQDEAFF
D: TRBD2; J: TRBJ2-4; V: TRBV7-9; CDR3: CASKREGGYIQYF
D: TRBD2; J: TRBJ2-6; V: TRBV7-2; CDR3: CASSLLAGGRSGANVLTF
D: TRBD1; J: TRBJ1-1; V: TRBV6-5; CDR3: CASSQQGTGGNTEAFF
D: -; J: TRBJ2-7; V: TRBV4-1; CDR3: CASSQRQGWYEQYF
D: -; J: TRBJ2-1; V: TRBV7-3; CDR3: CASSLNSDPSYNEQFF
D: -; J: TRBJ2-1; V: TRBV3-1; CDR3: CASSQGGGQQFF
D: -; J: TRBJ2-7; V: TRBV5-1; CDR3: CASRGSAGEQYF
D: -; J: TRBJ2-3; V: TRBV18; CDR3: CASSPLSGMGTDTQYF
D: -; J: TRBJ2-1; V: TRBV18; CDR3: CASSPPGAGNEQFF
D: TRBD1; J: TRBJ2-7; V: TRBV7-9; CDR3: CASSLFGTEEQYF
D: -; J: TRBJ2-7; V: TRBV30; CDR3: CAWGRTGYEQYF
D: -; J: TRBJ2-1; V: TRBV7-9; CDR3: CASSSRQSYNEQFF
D: -; J: TRBJ2-7; V: TRBV25-1; CDR3: CASRGTDGIYEQYF
D: -; J: TRBJ2-2; V: TRBV3-1; CDR3: CASSQVGELFF
D: -; J: TRBJ1-3; V: TRBV20-1; CDR3: CSARDVRTTGNTIYF
D: TRBD1; J: TRBJ2-4; V: TRBV29-1; CDR3: CSVANRDRGLRENIQYF